These 7 T cell receptor beta chains came from one sample sequenced in a study of CD8+ T cells in alopecia areata. Isolated RNA was reverse transcribed into cDNA used as the sequencing template. Sequencing used immunoSEQ multiplex PCR; TCRdb keeps in-frame clones, though not all of them. The table records roughly 150,000 clones, 40% to 65% of them present only once. The sequences come from CD8+ T cells sorted from blood, collected at week 0. These receptors were collected from a human donor with alopecia areata.

The chain is built from TRBV27 and TRBJ2-2; 10 bases are shared with TRBD1. This CDR3 region has 15 residues. J was trimmed by 4 bases and V by 6 bases; bases with no gene match: 5. Germline values: CDR1 MNHEY, CDR2 SMNVEV (reference sequence). The CDR3 DNA is TGTGCCAGCAGACCCGGGACAGGGGTCACCGGGGAGCTGTTTTTT. Translation gives CASRPGTGVTGELFF.

This clone was counted between two and nine times. This chain joins TRBV5-1 and TRBJ1-1, with D unresolved. CDR1 and CDR2 (germline): SGHRS, YFSETQ. The length of the CDR3 is 13 residues. V was cut by 2 bases and J by 1 base, with 6 bases left in between. The CDR3 sequence: CASSFGKNTEAFF. Here the CDR3 DNA reads TGCGCCAGCAGCTTTGGAAAGAACACTGAAGCTTTCTTT.

V is TRBV29-1 and J is TRBJ2-2; 8 nucleotides align to TRBD1. The CDR3 consists of 12 residues. The germline gives CDR1 SQVTM, CDR2 ANQGSEA. V lost 7 bases, J lost 9 bases, and 7 bases stayed unmatched. The CDR3 sequence is CSASDRGWELFF. The CDR3 DNA is TGCAGCGCCAGCGACAGGGGTTGGGAGCTGTTTTTT.

This clone was counted only a few times. The V gene is TRBV27, the J gene TRBJ2-7, with a possible D match to TRBD2 (5 bases). Per germline, CDR1 MNHEY and CDR2 SMNVEV (reference sequence). The CDR3 spans 12 residues. Trimming cost V 10 bases and J 4 bases, with 14 bases left between them. The CDR3 nucleotides read TGTGCCACGAGCGGCGGATTATACGAGCAGTACTTC. Translation: CATSGGLYEQYF.

The V call is TRBV5-6, the J call TRBJ2-1; D is possibly TRBD1 or TRBD2 (5 bases each). The V end lost 0 bases, the J end lost 5 bases, and 9 bases lay between the germline ends. This CDR3 spans 14 amino acids. Germline CDR1 and CDR2: SGHDT and YYEEEE. The CDR3 region is CASSLVRGDNEQFF. In DNA form, the CDR3 reads TGTGCCAGCAGCTTGGTAAGGGGAGACAATGAGCAGTTCTTC.

This clone appeared once. The CDR3: CASSLGTGPYNEQFF. CDR3 DNA: TGTGCCAGCAGTTTAGGGACAGGGCCCTACAATGAGCAGTTCTTC. This chain connects TRBV27 to TRBJ2-1; the match to TRBD1 covers 9 bases. V shed 2 bases, J shed 2 bases, and the junction held 1 base outside the gene matches. CDR1 and CDR2 (germline): MNHEY, SMNVEV (reference sequence). This CDR3 region has 15 residues.

The chain couples TRBV7-9 to TRBJ2-2; either TRBD1 or TRBD2 may supply D (5 bases each). The V end was cut by 4 bases, the J end by 7 bases, with 19 bases between. The CDR3 runs to 16 residues. In germline, CDR1 is SEHNR, CDR2 FQNEAQ (reference sequence). This CDR3 reads CASSSITRDADGELFF. DNA of the CDR3: TGTGCCAGCAGCTCCATAACCCGGGACGCCGACGGGGAGCTGTTTTTT.